Described below is a single T cell receptor beta chain sequence and its context. The entry originates in a study of blood T cells in healthy people across ages. With each sample, at least 6 micrograms of total RNA were extracted. V shed 6 bases and J 0 bases; nucleotides not matched to a gene: 10. The CDR3 runs to 16 residues. The V gene's germline CDR1 is SGHAT and CDR2 FQDESV (reference sequence). Then a second PCR, running roughly 7 to 11 cycles, was carried out with a sample-barcoded 5' primer and a J-beta primer mix. TCRdb processed the 5' RACE reads anew with MiXCR; each CDR3 protein has one entry. This table has 550,000 to 700,000 distinct CDR3 sequences, 25% to 30% appearing once.

The chain links TRBV11-1 to TRBJ1-1; 7 bases are shared with TRBD1. The clonotype was recovered from a woman between 65 and 79 years old in good health. Material: blood. The CDR3 bases are TGTGCCAGCAGTTATCCGGGACAGCACATGAACACTGAAGCTTTCTTT. Encoded protein: CASSYPGQHMNTEAFF. Variable domain in full (rest from reference TRBV11-1 and TRBJ1-1): EAEVAQSPRYKITEKSQAVAFWCDPISGHATLYWYRQILGQGPELLVQFQDESVVDDSQLPKDRFSAERLKGVDSTLKIQPAELGDSAMYLCASSYPGQHMNTEAFFGQGTRLTVV.